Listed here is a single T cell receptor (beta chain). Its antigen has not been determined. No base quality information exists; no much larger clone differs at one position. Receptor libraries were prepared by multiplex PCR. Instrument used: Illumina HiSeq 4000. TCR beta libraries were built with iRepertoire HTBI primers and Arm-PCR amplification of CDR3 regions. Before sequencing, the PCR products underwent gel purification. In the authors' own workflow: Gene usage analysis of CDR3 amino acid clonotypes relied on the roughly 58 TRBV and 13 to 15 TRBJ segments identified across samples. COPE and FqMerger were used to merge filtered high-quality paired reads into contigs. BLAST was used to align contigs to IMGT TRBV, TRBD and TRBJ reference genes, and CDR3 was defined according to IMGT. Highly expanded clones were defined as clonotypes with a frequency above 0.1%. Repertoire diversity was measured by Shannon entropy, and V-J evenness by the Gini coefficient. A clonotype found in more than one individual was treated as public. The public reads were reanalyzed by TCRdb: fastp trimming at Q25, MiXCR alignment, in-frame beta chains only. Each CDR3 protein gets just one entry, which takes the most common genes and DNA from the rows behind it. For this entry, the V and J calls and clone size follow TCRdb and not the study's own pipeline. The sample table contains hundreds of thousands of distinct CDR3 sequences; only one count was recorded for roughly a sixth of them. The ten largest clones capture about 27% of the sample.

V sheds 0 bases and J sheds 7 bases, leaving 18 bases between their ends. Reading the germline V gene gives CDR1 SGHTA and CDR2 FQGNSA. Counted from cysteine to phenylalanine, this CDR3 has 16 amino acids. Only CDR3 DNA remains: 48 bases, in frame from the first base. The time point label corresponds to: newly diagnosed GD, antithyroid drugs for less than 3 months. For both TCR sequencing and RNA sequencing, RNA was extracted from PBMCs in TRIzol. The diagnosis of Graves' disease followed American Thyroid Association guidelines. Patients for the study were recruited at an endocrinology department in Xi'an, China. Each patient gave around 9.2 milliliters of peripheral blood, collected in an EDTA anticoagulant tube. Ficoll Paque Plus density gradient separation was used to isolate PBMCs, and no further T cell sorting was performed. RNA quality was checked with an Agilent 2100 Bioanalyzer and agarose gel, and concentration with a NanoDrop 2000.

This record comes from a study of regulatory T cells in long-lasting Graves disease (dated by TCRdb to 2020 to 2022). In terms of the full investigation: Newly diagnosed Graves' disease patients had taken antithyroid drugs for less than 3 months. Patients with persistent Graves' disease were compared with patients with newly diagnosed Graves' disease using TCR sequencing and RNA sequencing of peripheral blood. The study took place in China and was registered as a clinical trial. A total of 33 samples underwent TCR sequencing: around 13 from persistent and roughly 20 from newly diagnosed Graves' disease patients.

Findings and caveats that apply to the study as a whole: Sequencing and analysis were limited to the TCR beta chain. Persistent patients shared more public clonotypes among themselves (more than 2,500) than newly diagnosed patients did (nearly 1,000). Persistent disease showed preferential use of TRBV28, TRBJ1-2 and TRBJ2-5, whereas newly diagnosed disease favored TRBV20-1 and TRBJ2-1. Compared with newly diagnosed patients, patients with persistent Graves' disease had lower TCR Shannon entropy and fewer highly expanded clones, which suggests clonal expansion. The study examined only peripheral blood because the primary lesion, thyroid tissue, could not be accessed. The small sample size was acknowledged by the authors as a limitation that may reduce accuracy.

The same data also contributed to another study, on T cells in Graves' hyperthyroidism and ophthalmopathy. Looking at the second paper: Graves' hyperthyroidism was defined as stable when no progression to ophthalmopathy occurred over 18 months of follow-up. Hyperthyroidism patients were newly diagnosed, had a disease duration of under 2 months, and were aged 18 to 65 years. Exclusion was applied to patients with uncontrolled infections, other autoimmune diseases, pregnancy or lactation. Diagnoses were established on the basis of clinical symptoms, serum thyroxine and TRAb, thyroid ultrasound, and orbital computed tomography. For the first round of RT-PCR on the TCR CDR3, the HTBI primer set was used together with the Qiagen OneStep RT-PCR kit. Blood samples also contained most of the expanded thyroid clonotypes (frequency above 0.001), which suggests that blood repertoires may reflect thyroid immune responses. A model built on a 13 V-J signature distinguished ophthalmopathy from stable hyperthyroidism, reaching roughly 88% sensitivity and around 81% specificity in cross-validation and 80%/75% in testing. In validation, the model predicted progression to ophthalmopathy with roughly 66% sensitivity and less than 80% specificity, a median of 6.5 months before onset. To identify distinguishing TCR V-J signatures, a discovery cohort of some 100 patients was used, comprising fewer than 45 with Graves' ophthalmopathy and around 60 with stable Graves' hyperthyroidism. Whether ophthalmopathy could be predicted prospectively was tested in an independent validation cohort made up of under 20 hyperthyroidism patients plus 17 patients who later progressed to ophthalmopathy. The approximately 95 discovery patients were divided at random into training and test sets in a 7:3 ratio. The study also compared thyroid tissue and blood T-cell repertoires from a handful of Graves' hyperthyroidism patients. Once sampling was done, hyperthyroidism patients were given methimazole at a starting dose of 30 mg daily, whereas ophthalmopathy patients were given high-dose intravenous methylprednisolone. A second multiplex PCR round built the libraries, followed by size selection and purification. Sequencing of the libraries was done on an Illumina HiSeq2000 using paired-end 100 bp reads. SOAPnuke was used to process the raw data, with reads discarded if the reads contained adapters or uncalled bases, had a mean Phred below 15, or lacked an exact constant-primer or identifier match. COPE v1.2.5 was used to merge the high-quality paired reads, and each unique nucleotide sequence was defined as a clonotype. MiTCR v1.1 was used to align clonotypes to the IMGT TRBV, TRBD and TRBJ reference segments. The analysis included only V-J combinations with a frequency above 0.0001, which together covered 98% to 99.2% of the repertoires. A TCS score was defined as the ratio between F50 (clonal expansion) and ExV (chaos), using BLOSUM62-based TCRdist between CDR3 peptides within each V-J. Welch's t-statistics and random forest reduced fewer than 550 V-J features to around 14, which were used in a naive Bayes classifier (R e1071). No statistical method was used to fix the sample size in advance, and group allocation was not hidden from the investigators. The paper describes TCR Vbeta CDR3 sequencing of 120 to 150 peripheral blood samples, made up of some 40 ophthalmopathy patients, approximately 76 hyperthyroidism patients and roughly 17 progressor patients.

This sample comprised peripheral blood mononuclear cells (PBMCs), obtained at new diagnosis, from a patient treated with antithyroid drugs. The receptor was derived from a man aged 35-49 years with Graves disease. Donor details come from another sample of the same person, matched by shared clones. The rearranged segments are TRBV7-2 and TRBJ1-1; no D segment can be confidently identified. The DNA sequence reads TGTGCCAGCAGCTTAGCCACAGTCACCGATGCCAGTGAAGCTTTCTTT. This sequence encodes CASSLATVTDASEAFF.